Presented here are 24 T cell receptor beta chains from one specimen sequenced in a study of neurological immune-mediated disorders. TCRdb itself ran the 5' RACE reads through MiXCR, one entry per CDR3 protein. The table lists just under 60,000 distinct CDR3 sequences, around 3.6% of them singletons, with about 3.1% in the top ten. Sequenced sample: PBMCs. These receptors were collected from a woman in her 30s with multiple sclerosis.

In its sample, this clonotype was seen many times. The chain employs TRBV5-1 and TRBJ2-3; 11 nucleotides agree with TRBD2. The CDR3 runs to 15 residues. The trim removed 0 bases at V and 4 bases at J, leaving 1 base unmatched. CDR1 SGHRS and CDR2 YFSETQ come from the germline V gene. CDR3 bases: TGCGCCAGCAGCTTGGGACTAGCGGGGTCAGATACGCAGTATTTT. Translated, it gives CASSLGLAGSDTQYF. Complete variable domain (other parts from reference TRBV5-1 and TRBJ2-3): KAGVTQTPRYLIKTRGQQVTLSCSPISGHRSVSWYQQTPGQGLQFLFEYFSETQRNKGNFPGRFSGRQFSNSRSEMNVSTLELGDSALYLCASSLGLAGSDTQYFGPGTRLTVL.

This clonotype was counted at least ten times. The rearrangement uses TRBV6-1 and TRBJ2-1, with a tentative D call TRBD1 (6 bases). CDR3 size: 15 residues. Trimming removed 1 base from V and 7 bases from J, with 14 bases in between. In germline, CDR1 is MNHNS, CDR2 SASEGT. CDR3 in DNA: TGTGCCAGCAGTGAAGGACAGGCTACGTCGAATGAGCAGTTCTTC. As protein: CASSEGQATSNEQFF.

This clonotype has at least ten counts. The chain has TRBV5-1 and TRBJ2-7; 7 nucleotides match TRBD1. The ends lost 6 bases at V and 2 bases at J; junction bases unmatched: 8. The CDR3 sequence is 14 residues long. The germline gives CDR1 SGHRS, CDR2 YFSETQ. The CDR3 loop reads CASTSGTDPYEQYF. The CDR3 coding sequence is TGCGCCAGCACCTCCGGGACAGACCCCTACGAGCAGTACTTC.

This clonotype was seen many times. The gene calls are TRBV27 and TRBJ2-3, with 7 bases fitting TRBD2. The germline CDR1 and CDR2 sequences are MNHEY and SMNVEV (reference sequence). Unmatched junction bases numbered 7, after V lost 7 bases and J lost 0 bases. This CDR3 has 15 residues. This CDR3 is CASKRAGVSTDTQYF. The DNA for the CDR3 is TGTGCCAGCAAAAGGGCGGGGGTGAGCACAGATACGCAGTATTTT.

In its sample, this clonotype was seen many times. The CDR3 reads CASSRSDTTNYGYTF. The CDR3 region has the DNA TGTGCCAGCAGCCGCTCCGACACGACTAACTATGGCTACACCTTC. The rearrangement uses TRBV9 and TRBJ1-2; D is unclear. Trimming removed 4 bases from V and 0 bases from J, with 13 bases in between. Germline V gene lookup returns CDR1 SGDLS and CDR2 YYNGEE. The CDR3 is 15 residues long.

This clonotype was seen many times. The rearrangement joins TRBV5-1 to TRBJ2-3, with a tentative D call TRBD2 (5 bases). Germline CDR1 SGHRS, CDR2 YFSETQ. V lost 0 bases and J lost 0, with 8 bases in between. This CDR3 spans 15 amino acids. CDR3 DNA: TGCGCCAGCAGCTTGGATGGCGGGAGCACAGATACGCAGTATTTT. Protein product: CASSLDGGSTDTQYF.

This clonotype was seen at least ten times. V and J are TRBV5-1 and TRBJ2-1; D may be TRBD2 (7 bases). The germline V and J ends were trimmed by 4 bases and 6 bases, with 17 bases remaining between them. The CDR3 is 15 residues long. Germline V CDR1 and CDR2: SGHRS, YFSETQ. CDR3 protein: CASSVSGEGRNEQFF. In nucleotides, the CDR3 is TGCGCCAGCAGCGTATCAGGGGAGGGCCGCAATGAGCAGTTCTTC.

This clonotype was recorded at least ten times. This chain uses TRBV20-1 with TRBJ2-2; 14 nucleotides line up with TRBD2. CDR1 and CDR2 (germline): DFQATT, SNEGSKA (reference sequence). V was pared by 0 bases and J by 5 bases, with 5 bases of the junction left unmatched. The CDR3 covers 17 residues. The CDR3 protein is CSARDPRTSGRTGELFF. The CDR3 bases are TGCAGTGCTAGAGACCCTCGGACTAGCGGGAGGACCGGGGAGCTGTTTTTT.

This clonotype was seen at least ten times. The CDR3 is CASSLEALADEKLFF. CDR3 DNA: TGTGCCAGCAGCTTAGAGGCGTTGGCAGATGAAAAACTGTTTTTT. The chain has TRBV7-9 and TRBJ1-4, with D unresolved. Per the germline V gene, CDR1 is SEHNR and CDR2 is FQNEAQ (reference sequence). The V end lost 1 base, the J end lost 6 bases, and 12 bases lay between the germline ends. This CDR3 has 15 amino acids.

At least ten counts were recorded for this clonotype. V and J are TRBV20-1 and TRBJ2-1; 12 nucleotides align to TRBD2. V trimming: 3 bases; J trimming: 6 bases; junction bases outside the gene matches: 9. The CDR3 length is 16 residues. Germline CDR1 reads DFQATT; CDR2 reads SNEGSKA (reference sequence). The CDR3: CSASFQLAGGVNEQFF. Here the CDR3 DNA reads TGCAGTGCTAGTTTCCAGCTAGCGGGAGGGGTCAATGAGCAGTTCTTC.

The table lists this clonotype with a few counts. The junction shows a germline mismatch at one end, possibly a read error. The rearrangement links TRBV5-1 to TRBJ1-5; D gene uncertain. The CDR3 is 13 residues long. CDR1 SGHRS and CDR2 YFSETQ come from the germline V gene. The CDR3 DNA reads TGCGCCAGCAGCTCCGAGCCCGACCAGCCCCAGAATTTT. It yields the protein CASSSEPDQPQNF. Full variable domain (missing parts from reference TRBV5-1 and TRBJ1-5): KAGVTQTPRYLIKTRGQQVTLSCSPISGHRSVSWYQQTPGQGLQFLFEYFSETQRNKGNFPGRFSGRQFSNSRSEMNVSTLELGDSALYLCASSSEPDQPQNFGDGTRLSIL.

The CDR3 DNA reads as TGCAGTGCTAGAGATGGCGAAAGGGTAAAAGAGCAGTACTTC. Its translation: CSARDGERVKEQYF. The gene calls are TRBV20-1 and TRBJ2-7; D unclear. V was cut by 0 bases and J by 7 bases, with 16 bases left in between. The CDR3 is 14 residues long. Germline loops: CDR1 DFQATT, CDR2 SNEGSKA (reference sequence).

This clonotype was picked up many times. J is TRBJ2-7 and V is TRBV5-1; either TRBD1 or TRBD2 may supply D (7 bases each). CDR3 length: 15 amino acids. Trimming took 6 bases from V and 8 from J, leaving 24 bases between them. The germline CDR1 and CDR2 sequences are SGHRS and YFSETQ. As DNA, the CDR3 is TGCGCCAGCACCTCACAGGGGAGGGGGGCCGGGAAGCAGTACTTC. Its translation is CASTSQGRGAGKQYF.

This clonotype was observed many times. The CDR3 sequence: CASSILQGSNQPQHF. CDR3 DNA sequence: TGTGCCAGCAGTATCCTACAGGGTAGCAATCAGCCCCAGCATTTT. The chain couples TRBV28 to TRBJ1-5; weak D call: TRBD1 (6 bases). The V end was cut by 5 bases, the J end by 0 bases, with 11 bases between. This CDR3 region has 15 residues. Germline-derived CDR1 and CDR2 are MDHEN and SYDVKM. Together with reference TRBV28 and TRBJ1-5, the CDR3 gives the full variable domain: DVKVTQSSRYLVKRTGEKVFLECVQDMDHENMFWYRQDPGLGLRLIYFSYDVKMKEKGDIPEGYSVSREKKERFSLILESASTNQTSMYLCASSILQGSNQPQHFGDGTRLSIL.

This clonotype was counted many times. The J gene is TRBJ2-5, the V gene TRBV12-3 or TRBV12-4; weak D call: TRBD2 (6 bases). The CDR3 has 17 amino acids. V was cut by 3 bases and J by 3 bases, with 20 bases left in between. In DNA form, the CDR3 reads TGTGCCAGCAGTTTTACCTCTAGCGTCAGTTTTAAAGAGACCCAGTACTTC. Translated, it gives CASSFTSSVSFKETQYF.

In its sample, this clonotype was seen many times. The CDR3 spells CATSRDPTYNEQFF. CDR3 DNA: TGTGCCACCAGCAGAGACCCAACCTACAATGAGCAGTTCTTC. The chain uses TRBV15 and TRBJ2-1; no reliable D call. Between the trimmed V and J ends, which lost 0 bases and 2 bases, there was a span of 5 bases. CDR1 LNHNV and CDR2 YYDKDF come from the germline V gene (reference sequence). The length of the CDR3 is 14 residues.

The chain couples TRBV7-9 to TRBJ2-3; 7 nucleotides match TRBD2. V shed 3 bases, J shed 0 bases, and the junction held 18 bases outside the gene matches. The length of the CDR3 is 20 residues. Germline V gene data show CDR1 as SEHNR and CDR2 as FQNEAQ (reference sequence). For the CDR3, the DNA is TGTGCCAGCAGCTTCCCCATAGGAAGCGGGACCCTTACTAGCACAGATACGCAGTATTTT. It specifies CASSFPIGSGTLTSTDTQYF.

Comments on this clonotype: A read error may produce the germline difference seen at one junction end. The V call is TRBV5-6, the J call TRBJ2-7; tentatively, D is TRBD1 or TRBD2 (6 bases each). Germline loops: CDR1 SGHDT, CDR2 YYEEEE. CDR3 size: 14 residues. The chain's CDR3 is CASSLAPTGAGADF. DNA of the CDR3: TGTGCCAGCAGCTTGGCTCCCACGGGGGCCGGGGCGGACTTC.

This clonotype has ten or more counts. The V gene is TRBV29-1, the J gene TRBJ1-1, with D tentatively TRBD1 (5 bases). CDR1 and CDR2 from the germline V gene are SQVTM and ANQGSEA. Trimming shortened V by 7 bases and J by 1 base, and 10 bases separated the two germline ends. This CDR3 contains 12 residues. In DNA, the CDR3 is TGCAGCGGGGGGAGAGGGAACACTGAAGCTTTCTTT. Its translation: CSGGRGNTEAFF.

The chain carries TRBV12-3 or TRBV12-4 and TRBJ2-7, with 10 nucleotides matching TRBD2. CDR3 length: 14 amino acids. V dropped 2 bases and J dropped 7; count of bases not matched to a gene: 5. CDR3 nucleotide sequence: TGTGCCAGCAGTTTATACTCACTAGCGGGGGAGCAGTACTTC. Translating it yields CASSLYSLAGEQYF.

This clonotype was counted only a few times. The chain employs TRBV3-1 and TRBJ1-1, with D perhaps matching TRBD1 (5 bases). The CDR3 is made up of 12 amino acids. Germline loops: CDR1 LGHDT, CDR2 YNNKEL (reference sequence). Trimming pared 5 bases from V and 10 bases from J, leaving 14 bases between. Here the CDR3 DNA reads TGTGCCAGCAGCATGGGGGTGGAGGGAGCTTTCTTT. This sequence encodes CASSMGVEGAFF.

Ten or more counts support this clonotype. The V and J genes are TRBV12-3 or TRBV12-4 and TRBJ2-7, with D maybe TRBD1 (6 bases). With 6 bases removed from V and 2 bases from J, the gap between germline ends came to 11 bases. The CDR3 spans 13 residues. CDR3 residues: CASSRTATYEQYF. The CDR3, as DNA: TGTGCCAGCAGCAGGACAGCCACCTACGAGCAGTACTTC.

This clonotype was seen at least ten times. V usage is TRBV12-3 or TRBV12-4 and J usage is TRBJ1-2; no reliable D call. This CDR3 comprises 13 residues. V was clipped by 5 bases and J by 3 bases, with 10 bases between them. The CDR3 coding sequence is TGTGCCAGCAGTCCCAGAGGAGACTATGGCTACACCTTC. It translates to CASSPRGDYGYTF.

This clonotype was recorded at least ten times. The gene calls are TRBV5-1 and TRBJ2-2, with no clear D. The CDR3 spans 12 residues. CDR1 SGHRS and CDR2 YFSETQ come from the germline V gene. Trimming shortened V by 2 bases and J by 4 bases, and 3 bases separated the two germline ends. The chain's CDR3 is CASSFVTGELFF. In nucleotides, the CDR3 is TGCGCCAGCAGCTTTGTCACCGGGGAGCTGTTTTTT.